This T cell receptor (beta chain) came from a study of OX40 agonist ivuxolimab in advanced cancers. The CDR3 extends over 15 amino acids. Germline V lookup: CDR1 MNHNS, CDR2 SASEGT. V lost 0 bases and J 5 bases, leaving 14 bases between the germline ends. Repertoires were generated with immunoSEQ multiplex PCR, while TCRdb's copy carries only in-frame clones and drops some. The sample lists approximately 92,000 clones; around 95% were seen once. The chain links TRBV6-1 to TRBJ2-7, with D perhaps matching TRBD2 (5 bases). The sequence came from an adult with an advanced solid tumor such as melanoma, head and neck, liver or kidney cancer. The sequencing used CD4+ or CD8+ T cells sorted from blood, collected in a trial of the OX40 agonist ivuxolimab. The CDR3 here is CASSEARWARDEQYF. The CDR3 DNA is TGTGCCAGCAGTGAAGCTCGATGGGCGAGGGACGAGCAGTACTTC.